The rows below give T cell receptor beta chains drawn from one sample of a study of T cells in Graves' hyperthyroidism and ophthalmopathy. TCRdb itself ran the multiplex PCR reads through MiXCR, one entry per CDR3 protein. The table includes approximately 600,000 distinct CDR3 sequences, less than 25% detected once. Input material: blood. The origin of the receptors is a man aged 25-40 years with Graves' ophthalmopathy. Each CDR3 is given with its conserved first and last residue. The D gene is left open where the match is weak. The size field is filled for only some rows; it gives once, few, many or a size class.

DNA	CDR3	D	J	V	size
TGTGCCTGGAACAGGGGGTTTCAGCCCCAGCATTTT	CAWNRGFQPQHF	TRBD1	TRBJ1-5	TRBV30	many
TGCGCCAGCAGCCAGAGCGGAGGAAAGCAAGAGACCCAGTACTTC	CASSQSGGKQETQYF	.	TRBJ2-5	TRBV4-1	few
TGTGCCAGCAGTGAAACGACAGCTGCTAACTATGGCTACACCTTC	CASSETTAANYGYTF	.	TRBJ1-2	TRBV2	many
TGTGCCAGCAGTGACCCGGGACTAGCGGAGCCCAGTCCCTCCGCAGATACGCAGTATTTT	CASSDPGLAEPSPSADTQYF	TRBD2	TRBJ2-3	TRBV2	many
TGCGCCAGCAGCTTGGCCGCGGACTACGAGCAGTACTTC	CASSLAADYEQYF	.	TRBJ2-7	TRBV5-1	many
TGTGCCAGCAGCTTAGGGTGGGATCAGCCCCAGCATTTT	CASSLGWDQPQHF	.	TRBJ1-5	TRBV7-8	.
TGTGCCAGCCGATGGGGGGCGGAGACCCAGTACTTC	CASRWGAETQYF	.	TRBJ2-5	TRBV2	.
TGTGCCACCAGTGATTTGAGGGGGCAGTTCTTC	CATSDLRGQFF	.	TRBJ2-1	TRBV24-1	few
TGTGCCAGCAGCCAAGCGGGACCCCCCTACGAGCAGTACTTC	CASSQAGPPYEQYF	.	TRBJ2-7	TRBV14	few
TGCGCCAGCAGCTTGGCCGTAGCGGGGGGCACAGATACGCAGTATTTT	CASSLAVAGGTDTQYF	TRBD2	TRBJ2-3	TRBV5-1	few
TGTGCCAGCAGTGGGCGGGACACCTACGAGCAGTACTTC	CASSGRDTYEQYF	.	TRBJ2-7	TRBV2	many
TGTGCCAGCAGCCCAGGGGGACAACTAACCTCTAACTATGGCTACACCTTC	CASSPGGQLTSNYGYTF	TRBD1	TRBJ1-2	TRBV7-3	.